Following are 27 T cell receptor beta chains from one sample sequenced in a study of blood T cell repertoires in COVID-19. Some clones are missing from TCRdb's copy, which holds only in-frame ones; the method was immunoSEQ multiplex PCR. The table has roughly 79,000 clones, less than 90% seen once; the top ten hold around 5.8%. Source material: peripheral blood. Receptors originate from a man aged 55 to 69 with active or convalescent COVID-19.

This chain uses TRBV6-2 or TRBV6-3 with TRBJ2-2; a possible D gene is TRBD2 (7 bases). Trimming took 2 bases from V and 4 from J, leaving 14 bases between them. The CDR3 totals 16 residues. Germline-derived CDR1 and CDR2 are MNHEY and SVGEGT. The CDR3 nucleotides read TGTGCCAGCAGTTACCTTGGGGGGGGGCCCACCGGGGAGCTGTTTTTT. It specifies CASSYLGGGPTGELFF.

The V call is TRBV7-8, the J call TRBJ2-2, with D perhaps assigned TRBD1 or TRBD2 (7 bases each). V was cut by 5 bases and J by 4 bases, with 17 bases left in between. The CDR3 runs to 16 residues. Per germline, CDR1 SGHVS and CDR2 FQNEAQ. The CDR3 nucleotides read TGTGCCAGCAGCCGAGGGAGGGGGCGAGGCACCGGGGAGCTGTTTTTT. Residues: CASSRGRGRGTGELFF.

The DNA for the CDR3 is TGTGCCAGTCAACAGGGGTCCTATGGCTACACCTTC. It is translated as CASQQGSYGYTF. The V and J genes are TRBV19 and TRBJ1-2; 7 bases align to TRBD1. The CDR3 length is 12 residues. Germline assignment: CDR1 LNHDA and CDR2 SQIVND (reference sequence). With 8 bases clipped from V and 4 bases from J, the junction kept 4 bases outside the gene matches.

The chain combines TRBV2 with TRBJ2-7; a weak D match, TRBD2 (6 bases). CDR3 length: 13 residues. Germline V gene sequence: CDR1 SNHLY, CDR2 FYNNEI. V lost 8 bases, J lost 0 bases, and 11 bases lay in between. This CDR3 is CASVRGSSYEQYF. DNA of the CDR3: TGTGCCAGCGTGCGGGGTTCCTCCTACGAGCAGTACTTC.

There are a few counts of this clone. The chain employs TRBV6-5 and TRBJ2-7, with 11 bases lining up with TRBD1. The V segment lost 6 bases and the J segment 4 bases; nucleotides outside the gene matches: 5. CDR1 is MNHEY and CDR2 is SVGAGI in the germline V gene. This CDR3 comprises 14 residues. The CDR3 nucleotides are TGTGCCAGCAGGGACGGACAGGGGGCTTACGAGCAGTACTTC. It is translated as CASRDGQGAYEQYF.

The chain links TRBV5-6 to TRBJ1-3; D gene unclear. Between the trimmed V and J ends, which lost 3 bases and 0 bases, there was a span of 10 bases. CDR1 is SGHDT and CDR2 is YYEEEE in the germline V gene. The CDR3 loop spans 15 amino acids. This chain's CDR3 is CASSYGRNSGNTIYF. In DNA form, the CDR3 reads TGTGCCAGCAGCTATGGCAGAAACTCTGGAAACACCATATATTTT.

This clone was seen a few times. The DNA for the CDR3 is TGTGCCAGCCCCCGCGAGAGCGGGGTCACAGATACGCAGTATTTT. The encoded protein is CASPRESGVTDTQYF. V and J are TRBV18 and TRBJ2-3; 7 bases fit TRBD2. The CDR3 is 15 amino acids. V shed 8 bases and J 2 bases; nucleotides not matched to a gene: 10. Germline lookup yields CDR1 KGHSH and CDR2 LQKENI.

The chain couples TRBV4-3 to TRBJ2-5; the match to TRBD2 covers 8 bases. V trimming: 1 base; J trimming: 2 bases; junction bases outside the gene matches: 6. Germline CDR1 reads LGHNA; CDR2 reads YSLEER. The CDR3 covers 16 residues. This chain's CDR3 is CASSQAGGGLQETQYF. Here the CDR3 DNA reads TGCGCCAGCAGCCAAGCGGGCGGGGGGTTACAAGAGACCCAGTACTTC.

This clone was observed a single time. V usage is TRBV11-2 and J usage is TRBJ1-2; perhaps TRBD1 as D (6 bases). Germline loops: CDR1 SGHAT, CDR2 FQNNGV. The length of the CDR3 is 15 residues. Trimming shortened V by 4 bases and J by 7 bases, and 19 bases separated the two germline ends. The CDR3 DNA sequence: TGTGCCAGCAGCTACGACAGGCCTACATGGGGTGGCTACACCTTC. Its translation: CASSYDRPTWGGYTF.

This chain connects TRBV2 to TRBJ2-3; the match to TRBD1 covers 7 bases. The germline CDR1 and CDR2 sequences are SNHLY and FYNNEI. V lost 7 bases to trimming and J lost 5 bases; unmatched junction nucleotides: 9. This CDR3 is built from 14 residues. The chain's CDR3 is CASTLGQGVDTQYF. Written as DNA, the CDR3 is TGTGCCAGCACCCTAGGCCAGGGGGTAGATACGCAGTATTTT.

The count of this clone is one. This chain connects TRBV2 to TRBJ2-5, with 9 bases matching TRBD1. Germline CDR1 and CDR2: SNHLY and FYNNEI. This CDR3 is built from 18 residues. Trimming removed 4 bases from V and 2 bases from J; junction bases left unmatched: 14. DNA of the CDR3: TGTGCCAGCAGTGGTTGGGGCGTAGGACAGGGGTCACAAGAGACCCAGTACTTC. As protein: CASSGWGVGQGSQETQYF.

This clone was observed a few times. The rearrangement links TRBV7-9 to TRBJ1-2; a weak D match, TRBD1 (6 bases). Germline CDR1 reads SEHNR; CDR2 reads FQNEAQ (reference sequence). V was shortened by 5 bases and J by 1 base, with 14 bases between the two germline ends. The CDR3 extends over 15 amino acids. The CDR3 DNA sequence: TGTGCCAGCAGCCCTAAGGGACACCTTAACTATGGCTACACCTTC. Translation gives CASSPKGHLNYGYTF.

The V gene is TRBV6-1, the J gene TRBJ1-5; D not resolved. The V and J ends lost 1 base and 7 bases respectively, with 14 bases between them. CDR1 and CDR2 from the germline V gene are MNHNS and SASEGT. The CDR3 has 15 amino acids. Here the CDR3 reads CASSEVGKGRQPQHF. The CDR3 DNA is TGTGCCAGCAGTGAAGTAGGCAAAGGGAGACAGCCCCAGCATTTT.

Concerning this clone: Other DNA sequences from this sample encode an identical CDR3 as well. The chain combines TRBV6-2 or TRBV6-3 with TRBJ1-5, with 7 bases lining up with TRBD1. CDR1 and CDR2 from the germline V gene are MNHEY and SVGEGT. This CDR3 is built from 16 residues. V shed 4 bases, J shed 12 bases, and the junction held 18 bases outside the gene matches. The CDR3 sequence: CASSSPPDRTSFLQHF. CDR3 DNA: TGTGCCAGCAGTTCCCCTCCGGACAGGACCTCCTTTCTCCAGCATTTT.

This chain links TRBV24-1 with TRBJ1-5; D is unresolved. Trimming took off 4 bases at V and 0 bases at J, with 6 bases between the two ends. CDR3 size: 14 residues. Per germline, CDR1 KGHDR and CDR2 SFDVKD. The CDR3 bases are TGTGCCACCAGTGACCGTTATAGCAATCAGCCCCAGCATTTT. It encodes CATSDRYSNQPQHF.

V is TRBV12-3 or TRBV12-4 and J is TRBJ1-2; D might be TRBD1 (5 bases). Trimming cost V 3 bases and J 10 bases, with 12 bases left between them. The CDR3 contains 12 residues. The CDR3: CASSFRQNFYTF. DNA of the CDR3: TGTGCCAGCAGTTTTCGACAGAACTTCTACACCTTC.

The rearrangement uses TRBV19 and TRBJ1-5; TRBD1 might be the D (6 bases). CDR3 length: 14 amino acids. The V gene's germline CDR1 is LNHDA and CDR2 SQIVND (reference sequence). The germline V and J ends were trimmed by 4 bases and 4 bases, with 11 bases remaining between them. CDR3 loop: CASSRTAPNQPQHF. In nucleotides, the CDR3 is TGTGCCAGTAGTAGGACAGCCCCGAATCAGCCCCAGCATTTT.

The gene calls are TRBV11-2 and TRBJ2-3, with 8 nucleotides matching TRBD2. Trimming at V came to 5 bases and at J to 0 bases, leaving 4 bases not matched to a gene. This CDR3 comprises 15 residues. The germline V gene encodes CDR1 SGHAT and CDR2 FQNNGV. The CDR3 region is CASSPTSGSTDTQYF. In DNA, the CDR3 is TGTGCCAGCAGCCCAACTAGCGGTAGCACAGATACGCAGTATTTT.

V is TRBV19 and J is TRBJ2-1; D is unclear. The CDR3 runs to 14 residues. Germline CDR1 reads LNHDA; CDR2 reads SQIVND (reference sequence). Trimming left V 1 base short and J 2 bases short, with 6 bases between. The CDR3 sequence: CASSIGQTYNEQFF. CDR3 in DNA: TGTGCCAGTAGTATAGGGCAGACCTACAATGAGCAGTTCTTC.

This clone was seen a handful of times. The V and J genes are TRBV5-8 and TRBJ1-2; 7 bases line up with TRBD1. Germline V gene lookup returns CDR1 SGHTS and CDR2 YDEGEE. Trimming removed 1 base from V and 7 bases from J; junction bases left unmatched: 10. The CDR3 is made up of 15 amino acids. The CDR3 loop is CASSLQAQGGLGYTF. CDR3 nucleotides: TGTGCCAGCAGCTTGCAAGCCCAGGGGGGCCTTGGCTACACCTTC.

This rearrangement joins TRBV18 to TRBJ1-6, with D unresolved. CDR3 length: 13 amino acids. V shed 3 bases and J shed 7 bases, with 7 bases lying between them. Germline loops: CDR1 KGHSH, CDR2 LQKENI. CDR3 in DNA: TGTGCCAGCTCACCTTTGGGCAATTCACCCCTCCACTTT. Its translation is CASSPLGNSPLHF.

The V and J genes are TRBV6-2 or TRBV6-3 and TRBJ1-1; 7 positions agree with TRBD1. Germline assignment: CDR1 MNHEY and CDR2 SVGEGT. Trimming removed 0 bases from V and 8 bases from J; junction bases left unmatched: 3. The CDR3 totals 13 residues. CDR3 protein: CASSYSAGQEAFF. In DNA form, the CDR3 reads TGTGCCAGCAGTTACTCCGCGGGACAGGAAGCTTTCTTT.

V and J are TRBV9 and TRBJ1-6; D uncertain. The germline V gene encodes CDR1 SGDLS and CDR2 YYNGEE. Trimming removed 0 bases from V and 0 bases from J, with 10 bases in between. The CDR3 spans 17 residues. The CDR3 here is CASSVGGLSSYNSPLHF. The CDR3 DNA reads TGTGCCAGCAGCGTAGGAGGGCTAAGCTCCTATAATTCACCCCTCCACTTT.

The chain couples TRBV5-1 to TRBJ1-1; TRBD1 agrees at 9 bases. CDR3 length: 17 amino acids. The V segment lost 0 bases and the J segment 9 bases; nucleotides outside the gene matches: 15. CDR1 SGHRS and CDR2 YFSETQ come from the germline V gene. The DNA for the CDR3 is TGCGCCAGCAGCTTGGTGTCTGGGACAGGGTCATCTCTGAAAGCTTTCTTT. Translated: CASSLVSGTGSSLKAFF.

The rearrangement joins TRBV7-2 to TRBJ2-2; 10 bases fit TRBD2. The CDR3 length is 18 residues. With V trimmed by 5 bases and J by 9 bases, 18 bases remained unmatched. Germline V CDR1 and CDR2: SGHTA, FQGNSA. The CDR3 region is CASSELPASGGPPRELFF. The CDR3 DNA follows: TGTGCCAGCAGCGAACTCCCGGCTAGCGGGGGACCTCCCCGGGAGCTGTTTTTT.

The chain has TRBV27 and TRBJ1-3; maybe TRBD1 (6 bases). The germline V and J ends were trimmed by 4 bases and 4 bases, with 8 bases remaining between them. The CDR3 runs 13 residues. Germline lookup yields CDR1 MNHEY and CDR2 SMNVEV (reference sequence). CDR3 nucleotides: TGTGCCAGCAGTTCCCAGGGGGGAAACACCATATATTTT. Its protein is CASSSQGGNTIYF.

The rearrangement joins TRBV11-2 to TRBJ2-5; 13 bases map to TRBD2. V lost 1 base to trimming and J lost 5 bases; unmatched junction nucleotides: 4. The germline CDR1 and CDR2 sequences are SGHAT and FQNNGV. The CDR3 has 16 amino acids. The CDR3 sequence is CASSLGATSGGETQYF. The DNA for the CDR3 is TGTGCCAGCAGCTTAGGGGCGACTAGCGGGGGGGAGACCCAGTACTTC.